A single sample gave rise to the 18 T cell receptor beta chains below, sequenced in a study of T cells after somatic rescue of genetic block. Assay: immunoSEQ multiplex PCR; the TCRdb copy retains only in-frame clones and omits some. The top ten clones hold about 1.5% of a sample with approximately 110,000 clones, approximately 90% of them seen once. Sample: peripheral blood mononuclear cells (PBMCs). The source of these receptors is a woman aged 18-35 years.

The V gene is TRBV11-2, the J gene TRBJ1-1; possibly TRBD1 for D (5 bases). The CDR3 runs to 11 residues. Looked up from germline, CDR1 is SGHAT and CDR2 is FQNNGV. The V end lost 1 base, the J end lost 9 bases, and 6 bases lay between the germline ends. CDR3 in DNA: TGTGCCAGCAGCTTAGTGGGGCAAGCTTTCTTT. This sequence encodes CASSLVGQAFF.

The V gene is TRBV9, the J gene TRBJ2-2; 13 positions match TRBD2. The CDR3 loop spans 18 amino acids. Trimming took 4 bases from V and 5 from J; bases not matched to a gene: 11. Germline CDR1 and CDR2: SGDLS and YYNGEE. This chain's CDR3 is CASSPYLGLAGSTGELFF. The CDR3 bases are TGTGCCAGCAGCCCCTACCTGGGACTAGCGGGGTCGACCGGGGAGCTGTTTTTT.

The chain carries TRBV27 and TRBJ2-2; D remains ambiguous. The CDR3 runs 12 residues. Germline V CDR1 and CDR2: MNHEY, SMNVEV (reference sequence). Trimming shortened V by 8 bases and J by 0 bases, and 4 bases separated the two germline ends. CDR3 bases: TGTGCCAGCGCGACGAACACCGGGGAGCTGTTTTTT. Translation gives CASATNTGELFF.

This chain connects TRBV19 to TRBJ1-6; no reliable D call. Germline V lookup: CDR1 LNHDA, CDR2 SQIVND (reference sequence). This CDR3 is built from 13 residues. The V end was cut by 8 bases, the J end by 5 bases, with 10 bases between. CDR3 amino acids: CASRRVDNSPLHF. CDR3 DNA: TGTGCCAGTCGGAGGGTGGATAATTCACCCCTCCACTTT.

V and J are TRBV20-1 and TRBJ2-7; D possibly corresponds to TRBD1 (5 bases). The germline CDR1 and CDR2 sequences are DFQATT and SNEGSKA (reference sequence). V gave up 6 bases and J gave up 5 bases, with 8 bases separating them. The CDR3 is 10 amino acids. CDR3 sequence (DNA): TGCAGTGCAGGGGCCCACGAGCAGTACTTC. Its protein product is CSAGAHEQYF.

The chain has TRBV30 and TRBJ1-2, with D possibly matching TRBD1 (6 bases). V was shortened by 2 bases and J by 4 bases, with 14 bases between the two germline ends. From germline, CDR1 is GTSNPN and CDR2 SVGIG (reference sequence). The CDR3 totals 14 residues. The CDR3 sequence: CAWSSQGAGYGYTF. The CDR3 DNA follows: TGTGCCTGGAGTTCACAGGGCGCCGGCTATGGCTACACCTTC. Variable domain in full (rest from reference TRBV30 and TRBJ1-2): SQTIHQWPATLVQPVGSPLSLECTVEGTSNPNLYWYRQAAGRGLQLLFYSVGIGQISSEVPQNLSASRPQDRQFILSSKKLLLSDSGFYLCAWSSQGAGYGYTFGSGTRLTVV.

This chain links TRBV19 with TRBJ2-1; 12 positions agree with TRBD1. The CDR3 has 18 amino acids. The germline V gene has CDR1 LNHDA and CDR2 SQIVND (reference sequence). The ends lost 1 base at V and 2 bases at J; junction bases unmatched: 6. The CDR3 is CASSIGGQGALAYNEQFF. CDR3 DNA sequence: TGTGCCAGTAGTATAGGGGGACAGGGGGCCCTAGCCTACAATGAGCAGTTCTTC.

The gene calls are TRBV5-1 and TRBJ2-3; 9 nucleotides agree with TRBD1. The CDR3 is made up of 15 amino acids. Germline CDR1 reads SGHRS; CDR2 reads YFSETQ. V shed 4 bases and J 3 bases; nucleotides not matched to a gene: 6. In nucleotides, the CDR3 is TGCGCCAGCAGCCCCGGGACAGGGCTAACAGATACGCAGTATTTT. Amino acid sequence: CASSPGTGLTDTQYF. Supplemented by reference TRBV5-1 and TRBJ2-3, the full variable domain reads KAGVTQTPRYLIKTRGQQVTLSCSPISGHRSVSWYQQTPGQGLQFLFEYFSETQRNKGNFPGRFSGRQFSNSRSEMNVSTLELGDSALYLCASSPGTGLTDTQYFGPGTRLTVL.

V usage is TRBV18 and J usage is TRBJ1-5; possibly TRBD1 for D (5 bases). V lost 3 bases to trimming and J lost 5 bases, with 8 bases between them. This CDR3 contains 13 residues. The V gene's germline CDR1 is KGHSH and CDR2 LQKENI. Here the CDR3 DNA reads TGTGCCAGCTCACCGTTGGGGGATCAGCCCCAGCATTTT. Protein: CASSPLGDQPQHF. Filled out from reference TRBV18 and TRBJ1-5, the complete variable domain reads NAGVMQNPRHLVRRRGQEARLRCSPMKGHSHVYWYRQLPEEGLKFMVYLQKENIIDESGMPKERFSAEFPKEGPSILRIQQVVRGDSAAYFCASSPLGDQPQHFGDGTRLSIL.

This chain connects TRBV15 to TRBJ1-2; 9 bases fit TRBD1. J was trimmed by 1 base and V by 1 base; bases with no gene match: 4. The CDR3 is 16 residues long. Germline V gives CDR1 LNHNV, CDR2 YYDKDF (reference sequence). DNA for the CDR3: TGTGCCACCAGCAGAGCGACAGGGGGATTTAACTATGGCTACACCTTC. Protein sequence: CATSRATGGFNYGYTF.

This chain joins TRBV18 and TRBJ2-7; D call uncertain. The V and J ends lost 6 bases and 4 bases respectively, with 10 bases between them. The germline V gene has CDR1 KGHSH and CDR2 LQKENI. This CDR3 spans 12 amino acids. CDR3 region: CASSPEVYEQYF. The CDR3 bases are TGTGCCAGCTCTCCAGAGGTTTACGAGCAGTACTTC.

This chain uses TRBV9 with TRBJ2-1, with 9 nucleotides matching TRBD1. V lost 3 bases, J lost 4 bases, and 2 bases stayed unmatched. CDR3 size: 14 residues. Germline V gene sequence: CDR1 SGDLS, CDR2 YYNGEE. For the CDR3, the DNA is TGTGCCAGCAGCGCCGGGACAGGGTACAATGAGCAGTTCTTC. Amino acids: CASSAGTGYNEQFF. Drawing the rest from reference TRBV9 and TRBJ2-1, the complete variable domain is DSGVTQTPKHLITATGQRVTLRCSPRSGDLSVYWYQQSLDQGLQFLIQYYNGEERAKGNILERFSAQQFPDLHSELNLSSLELGDSALYFCASSAGTGYNEQFFGPGTRLTVL.

V gene TRBV18 combines with J gene TRBJ1-2; the D is unclear. V gave up 2 bases and J gave up 3 bases, with 7 bases separating them. CDR1 and CDR2 from the germline V gene are KGHSH and LQKENI. CDR3 length: 13 amino acids. The CDR3 here is CASSPSGDYGYTF. The CDR3 DNA follows: TGTGCCAGCTCACCATCGGGCGACTATGGCTACACCTTC.

This chain links TRBV6-5 with TRBJ1-5; a possible D gene is TRBD1 (6 bases). Germline CDR1 and CDR2: MNHEY and SVGAGI. V was cut by 5 bases and J by 2 bases, with 13 bases left in between. The CDR3 extends over 15 amino acids. CDR3 in DNA: TGTGCCAGCAGTACCCTACAGGGCGGCAATCAGCCCCAGCATTTT. This gives the protein CASSTLQGGNQPQHF.

The V and J genes are TRBV7-9 and TRBJ2-3; 14 nucleotides align to TRBD2. V lost 6 bases and J lost 0; bases outside the gene matches: 11. This CDR3 region has 19 residues. In germline, CDR1 is SEHNR, CDR2 FQNEAQ (reference sequence). Written as DNA, the CDR3 is TGTGCCAGCAGTACACACGGGACTAGCGGGGGCCCTAGCACAGATACGCAGTATTTT. Its translation is CASSTHGTSGGPSTDTQYF.

The chain employs TRBV6-4 and TRBJ1-4; no clear D. Trimming took off 8 bases at V and 8 bases at J, with 24 bases between the two ends. There are 16 residues in the CDR3. In germline, CDR1 is MRHNA, CDR2 SNTAGT. CDR3 in DNA: TGTGCCAGCGCGGAGGAGACCTTGAAGGGCGAAGAAAAACTGTTTTTT. Translated, it gives CASAEETLKGEEKLFF.

This clone was detected only once. This chain joins TRBV6-5 and TRBJ1-5; 8 bases agree with TRBD1. Germline-derived CDR1 and CDR2 are MNHEY and SVGAGI. There are 15 residues in the CDR3. J gave up 3 bases and V 4 bases, and 5 bases lay outside the gene matches. The CDR3 spells CASSSGQGVNQPQHF. The CDR3 DNA is TGTGCCAGCAGTTCCGGACAGGGAGTCAATCAGCCCCAGCATTTT.

The V gene is TRBV30, the J gene TRBJ2-7, with D possibly TRBD2 on 5 matching bases. The CDR3 has 16 amino acids. Trimming took off 3 bases at V and 3 bases at J, with 21 bases between the two ends. CDR1 is GTSNPN and CDR2 is SVGIG in the germline V gene (reference sequence). The CDR3 protein is CAWRDPPRGASYEQYF. As DNA, the CDR3 is TGTGCCTGGAGGGACCCCCCCCGGGGAGCGAGCTACGAGCAGTACTTC. The entire variable domain, with the rest obtained from reference TRBV30 and TRBJ2-7, is as follows: SQTIHQWPATLVQPVGSPLSLECTVEGTSNPNLYWYRQAAGRGLQLLFYSVGIGQISSEVPQNLSASRPQDRQFILSSKKLLLSDSGFYLCAWRDPPRGASYEQYFGPGTRLTVT.